A selection of T cell receptor beta chains follows, all from one sample in a study of technical replicates of blood from several donors. The data were produced by immunoSEQ multiplex PCR, yet TCRdb's version contains in-frame clones alone and is incomplete. The sample lists about 59,000 clones, about 86% occurring once. Specimen: PBMCs. The receptors here all came from a human donor in good health. Some clones in this sample may be carry-over from other donors' samples. Each CDR3 is given with its conserved first and last residue. Fields, in order: CDR3 length, D gene, V gene, clone size, J gene, CDR3 protein, CDR3 DNA. A D gene is named only where the DNA matches it firmly. Clone size is not always given. Where it is, it says once, few, many or a class for expanded clones.

>14|-|TRBV6-5|-|TRBJ2-7
CASRRLGGGYEQYF
TGTGCCAGCAGACGACTGGGAGGGGGCTACGAGCAGTACTTC
>12|-|TRBV5-1|-|TRBJ2-3
CASSADLDTQYF
TGCGCCAGCAGCGCCGACTTGGATACGCAGTATTTT
>14|-|TRBV9|-|TRBJ2-7
CASSLLGSSYEQYF
TGTGCCAGCAGCCTACTGGGCAGCTCCTACGAGCAGTACTTC
>13|TRBD1|TRBV27|-|TRBJ2-7
CASSATGAYEQYF
TGTGCCAGCAGTGCGACAGGGGCGTACGAGCAGTACTTC
>16|TRBD2|TRBV5-5|-|TRBJ2-3
CASSVLGGRPGDTQYF
TGTGCCAGCAGCGTCCTTGGCGGGAGGCCAGGAGATACGCAGTATTTT
>13|-|TRBV27|few|TRBJ1-1
CASSLRGNTEAFF
TGTGCCAGCAGTTTAAGAGGGAACACTGAAGCTTTCTTT
>15|TRBD1|TRBV19|-|TRBJ1-5
CASSPGTVGNQPQHF
TGTGCCAGTAGTCCCGGGACAGTGGGCAATCAGCCCCAGCATTTT
>17|-|TRBV4-3|-|TRBJ2-3
CASSQSNLAAGVNAQYF
TGCGCCAGCAGCCAAAGTAACTTAGCGGCTGGGGTTAATGCGCAGTATTTT
>16|TRBD2|TRBV6-5|once|TRBJ2-2
CASSYWREGYGGELFF
TGTGCCAGCAGTTACTGGCGGGAGGGCTACGGCGGGGAGCTGTTTTTT
>14|-|TRBV19|-|TRBJ1-1
CASSMSGMNTEAFF
TGTGCCAGTAGTATGTCGGGGATGAACACTGAAGCTTTCTTT
>15|-|TRBV4-3|-|TRBJ2-7
CASSQDQGGFYEQYF
TGCGCCAGCAGCCAAGATCAGGGGGGATTCTACGAGCAGTACTTC
>15|-|TRBV6-1|few|TRBJ2-2
CASSVSMSDTGELFF
TGTGCCAGCAGTGTATCTATGAGTGACACCGGGGAGCTGTTTTTT
>16|-|TRBV6-5|-|TRBJ1-6
CASSYGAGRRNSPLHF
TGTGCCAGCAGTTATGGGGCGGGAAGGAGGAATTCACCCCTCCACTTT
>15|TRBD2|TRBV9|-|TRBJ2-7
CASSGGGTSGMSASF
TGTGCCAGCAGCGGGGGGGGAACTAGCGGGATGTCGGCTTCATTC
>16|TRBD1|TRBV4-3|once|TRBJ1-5
CASSQEYDREFQPQHF
TGCGCCAGCAGCCAAGAATATGACAGGGAATTTCAGCCCCAGCATTTT
>17|-|TRBV21-1|-|TRBJ2-3
CASSKEKGRKATDTQYF
TGTGCCAGCAGCAAAGAGAAGGGGAGGAAGGCCACAGATACGCAGTATTTT
>13|-|TRBV30|-|TRBJ2-2
CAWSILLSGELFF
TGTGCCTGGAGTATCCTATTATCCGGGGAGCTGTTTTTT
>16|TRBD1|TRBV11-1|-|TRBJ1-1
CASSLGRGLSDTEAFF
TGTGCCAGCAGCTTAGGTAGGGGGCTGTCTGACACTGAAGCTTTCTTT
>14|-|TRBV5-1|medium-sized|TRBJ1-1
CASSLAGGYTEAFF
TGCGCCAGCAGCTTGGCCGGCGGGTACACTGAAGCTTTCTTT
>16|-|TRBV7-2|-|TRBJ1-2
CASSLRGGGTNYGYTF
TGTGCCAGCAGCTTACGGGGCGGGGGAACTAACTATGGCTACACCTTC
>14|-|TRBV7-2|-|TRBJ1-5
CASSLVGQGQPQHF
TGTGCCAGCAGCTTAGTGGGGCAGGGCCAGCCCCAGCATTTT
>16|-|TRBV2|-|TRBJ2-3
CASSVTRGARTDTQYF
TGTGCCAGCAGTGTAACAAGGGGCGCCCGCACAGATACGCAGTATTTT
>14|TRBD1|TRBV4-1|-|TRBJ2-1
CASSRGQGFNEQFF
TGCGCCAGCAGCCGAGGACAGGGTTTCAATGAGCAGTTCTTC
>15|-|TRBV28|-|TRBJ1-1
CASRIQGGGNTEAFF
TGTGCCAGCAGAATACAGGGCGGTGGGAACACTGAAGCTTTCTTT
>14|-|TRBV5-4|-|TRBJ2-6
CASSPPVRANVLTF
TGTGCCAGCAGCCCACCGGTCAGGGCCAACGTCCTGACTTTC
>11|-|TRBV29-1|-|TRBJ2-5
CSAGNQETQYF
TGCAGCGCCGGGAACCAAGAGACCCAGTACTTC
>16|-|TRBV30|-|TRBJ2-3
CAWRPNFRGRTDTQYF
TGTGCCTGGAGGCCGAACTTCAGGGGACGGACAGATACGCAGTATTTT
>15|TRBD2|TRBV6-5|-|TRBJ2-3
CASSYSAGGPDTQYF
TGTGCCAGCAGTTACTCGGCGGGGGGGCCGGATACGCAGTATTTT
>17|TRBD1|TRBV18|-|TRBJ1-4
CASSPRTQGGANEKLFF
TGTGCCAGCTCACCAAGAACCCAGGGGGGCGCTAATGAAAAACTGTTTTTT
>14|TRBD1|TRBV9|-|TRBJ1-2
CASSRDRSRYGYTF
TGTGCCAGCAGCAGGGACAGGAGCAGATATGGCTACACCTTC
>18|-|TRBV10-3|-|TRBJ2-3
CAITRGGVGRGYTDTQYF
TGTGCCATCACCCGGGGCGGCGTAGGCCGGGGGTACACAGATACGCAGTATTTT
>16|-|TRBV4-3|-|TRBJ1-2
CASSQDAQGRNYGYTF
TGCGCCAGCAGCCAAGATGCGCAGGGGCGAAACTATGGCTACACCTTC
>12|-|TRBV7-9|few|TRBJ1-1
CASSPWTAEAFF
TGTGCCAGCAGTCCCTGGACAGCTGAAGCTTTCTTT
>14|-|TRBV27|-|TRBJ1-5
CASSLSREYQPQHF
TGTGCCAGCAGTTTATCACGGGAGTATCAGCCCCAGCATTTT
>15|TRBD2|TRBV5-1|-|TRBJ2-7
CASSSLAGANYEQYF
TGCGCCAGCAGCAGTCTAGCGGGAGCAAACTACGAGCAGTACTTC
>10|-|TRBV6-1|once|TRBJ2-5
CATELETQYF
TGTGCCACGGAGCTCGAGACCCAGTACTTC
>19|TRBD2|TRBV2|-|TRBJ2-7
CASSERGLAGSYGAYEQYF
TGTGCCAGCAGTGAAAGGGGACTAGCGGGGTCCTATGGGGCCTACGAGCAGTACTTC
>15|-|TRBV2|-|TRBJ2-3
CASSEWSGGTPKPYF
TGTGCCAGCAGTGAATGGTCAGGTGGGACTCCCAAACCGTATTTT
>14|TRBD2|TRBV30|once|TRBJ2-2
CAWIWGGNTGELFF
TGTGCCTGGATCTGGGGGGGGAACACCGGGGAGCTGTTTTTT
>14|TRBD1|TRBV2|-|TRBJ2-1
CASSERTGSNEQFF
TGTGCCAGCAGTGAACGGACAGGGTCCAATGAGCAGTTCTTC
>12|TRBD2|TRBV30|-|TRBJ2-7
CACQRDSYEQYF
TGTGCCTGTCAGCGGGACTCCTACGAGCAGTACTTC
>15|TRBD1|TRBV4-3|once|TRBJ1-2
CASSQSPGTGYGYTF
TGCGCCAGCAGCCAATCCCCTGGGACAGGCTATGGCTACACCTTC
>16|-|TRBV7-2|-|TRBJ2-3
CASSSHLAANTDTQYF
TGTGCCAGCAGCTCCCATTTAGCGGCAAACACAGATACGCAGTATTTT
>15|-|TRBV5-1|-|TRBJ1-5
CASSLEGGFNQPQHF
TGCGCCAGCAGCTTGGAAGGAGGCTTCAATCAGCCCCAGCATTTT
>13|-|TRBV27|-|TRBJ2-1
CASSLRGYNEQFF
TGTGCCAGCAGTTTAAGGGGCTACAATGAGCAGTTCTTC
>16|-|TRBV6-6|-|TRBJ2-1
CASSRGQSSSYNEQFF
TGTGCCAGCAGCCGTGGACAGTCAAGCTCCTACAATGAGCAGTTCTTC
>13|-|TRBV7-3|few|TRBJ1-1
CASSFRRDTEAFF
TGTGCCAGCAGCTTCCGACGGGACACTGAAGCTTTCTTT
>14|-|TRBV4-1|-|TRBJ2-3
CASSRGGSTDTQYF
TGCGCCAGCAGTCGTGGGGGGAGCACAGATACGCAGTATTTT
>16|-|TRBV5-1|-|TRBJ1-4
CASSLEAGVTNEKLFF
TGCGCCAGCAGCTTGGAGGCAGGGGTGACTAATGAAAAACTGTTTTTT
>16|-|TRBV5-1|-|TRBJ1-1
CASSLAGLFMNTEAFF
TGCGCCAGTTCCTTGGCAGGGCTCTTCATGAACACTGAAGCTTTCTTT
>15|TRBD1|TRBV10-3|-|TRBJ2-7
CAISESETGVGEQYF
TGTGCCATCAGTGAGTCGGAGACAGGGGTGGGGGAGCAGTACTTC
>14|TRBD1|TRBV5-4|-|TRBJ2-7
CASRKDRGSYEQYF
TGTGCCAGCCGAAAGGACAGGGGGTCCTACGAGCAGTACTTC
>16|-|TRBV18|-|TRBJ2-7
CASSPRAGVRVFEQYF
TGTGCCAGCTCACCACGAGCTGGGGTCAGGGTTTTCGAGCAGTACTTC
>12|-|TRBV5-1|-|TRBJ2-3
CASSLALDTQYF
TGCGCCAGCAGCTTGGCCCTTGATACGCAGTATTTT